The 26 T cell receptor beta chains below all came from one sample that was sequenced in a study of cytomegalovirus exposure and HLA in healthy donors. Clones were read by immunoSEQ multiplex PCR, and TCRdb kept only the in-frame ones, dropping some. The sample has 100,000 to 150,000 clones; roughly 94% are singletons. The sequenced material came from PBMCs. Every receptor here comes from a woman aged 18-30 years in good health and CMV-seronegative.

The V gene is TRBV11-2, the J gene TRBJ2-3; no clear D gene. The CDR3 contains 12 residues. V was trimmed by 5 bases and J by 3 bases, leaving 6 bases between them. Looked up from germline, CDR1 is SGHAT and CDR2 is FQNNGV. As DNA, the CDR3 is TGTGCCAGCAGCCTATCAACAGATACGCAGTATTTT. This translates into CASSLSTDTQYF.

This chain uses TRBV2 with TRBJ1-3, with 7 positions matching TRBD1. Trimming took 7 bases from V and 4 from J; bases not matched to a gene: 13. Germline V gives CDR1 SNHLY, CDR2 FYNNEI. There are 16 residues in the CDR3. CDR3: CASIPQGILGGNTIYF. In DNA, the CDR3 is TGTGCCAGCATCCCACAGGGGATTCTAGGAGGAAACACCATATATTTT.

The chain couples TRBV10-2 to TRBJ1-5, with D possibly TRBD1 on 6 matching bases. The CDR3 spans 14 residues. Germline V gives CDR1 WSHSY, CDR2 SAAADI. The V and J ends lost 6 bases and 2 bases respectively, with 11 bases between them. CDR3 nucleotides: TGCGCCAGCAGCCACAGGGTGGGCAATCAGCCCCAGCATTTT. This encodes CASSHRVGNQPQHF.

This clone was detected only once. The J gene is TRBJ2-1, the V gene TRBV5-1, with D maybe TRBD2 (6 bases). CDR3 length: 17 amino acids. Germline loops: CDR1 SGHRS, CDR2 YFSETQ. V was trimmed by 1 base and J by 2 bases, leaving 16 bases between them. The CDR3 coding sequence is TGCGCCAGCAGCTTGAATCAGGCGGAGGGGCCCTACAATGAGCAGTTCTTC. Its protein is CASSLNQAEGPYNEQFF.

This clone was found a few times. V is TRBV2 and J is TRBJ1-5, with a tentative D call TRBD1 (5 bases). With 4 bases removed from V and 6 bases from J, the gap between germline ends came to 7 bases. The CDR3 has 12 residues. CDR1 is SNHLY and CDR2 is FYNNEI in the germline V gene. CDR3 region: CASSGTRQPQHF. CDR3 nucleotides: TGTGCCAGCAGTGGGACACGTCAGCCCCAGCATTTT.

The chain combines TRBV7-9 with TRBJ1-5; 8 bases line up with TRBD1. Germline V gene sequence: CDR1 SEHNR, CDR2 FQNEAQ (reference sequence). The V gene end was trimmed by 4 bases and the J gene end by 2 bases; junction bases not matched to a gene: 10. The CDR3 is 17 amino acids. CDR3 nucleotide sequence: TGTGCCAGCAGCTCGGGTAACAGGGGGTGGGGCAATCAGCCCCAGCATTTT. Amino acid sequence: CASSSGNRGWGNQPQHF.

This chain uses TRBV9 with TRBJ2-6, with D possibly matching TRBD1 (5 bases). CDR3 length equals 17 residues. The ends were cut back, 1 base at V and 0 bases at J, with 11 bases in the middle. Per the germline V gene, CDR1 is SGDLS and CDR2 is YYNGEE. The CDR3 region has the DNA TGTGCCAGCAGCGTACGAACGACAGCCTCTGGGGCCAACGTCCTGACTTTC. This encodes CASSVRTTASGANVLTF.

The rearrangement uses TRBV19 and TRBJ2-7; 11 positions match TRBD1. The CDR3 consists of 14 residues. The V gene end was trimmed by 7 bases and the J gene end by 5 bases; junction bases not matched to a gene: 7. Germline-derived CDR1 and CDR2 are LNHDA and SQIVND (reference sequence). The CDR3, as DNA: TGTGCCAGTACCAGGACAGGGGGCCTCGACGAGCAGTACTTC. This encodes CASTRTGGLDEQYF.

V is TRBV27 and J is TRBJ2-6; D might be TRBD2 (6 bases). Germline V lookup: CDR1 MNHEY, CDR2 SMNVEV (reference sequence). The V and J ends lost 6 bases and 4 bases respectively, with 13 bases between them. CDR3 length: 15 amino acids. The CDR3 spells CASRRRASGANVLTF. CDR3 nucleotide sequence: TGTGCCAGCAGGCGGAGGGCATCCGGGGCCAACGTCCTGACTTTC. Full variable domain (missing parts from reference TRBV27 and TRBJ2-6): EAQVTQNPRYLITVTGKKLTVTCSQNMNHEYMSWYRQDPGLGLRQIYYSMNVEVTDKGDVPEGYKVSRKEKRNFPLILESPSPNQTSLYFCASRRRASGANVLTFGAGSRLTVL.

V gene TRBV6-1 combines with J gene TRBJ1-2; D remains unclear. Germline CDR1 MNHNS, CDR2 SASEGT. The CDR3 loop spans 17 amino acids. V gave up 2 bases and J gave up 4 bases, with 20 bases separating them. Here the CDR3 DNA reads TGTGCCAGCAGTGAACGGGGAAGGGAAGAATTCCTCTATGGCTACACCTTC. This sequence encodes CASSERGREEFLYGYTF.

The CDR3 DNA is TGTGCCACCGCCGAGACAGGGGGCCACAATGAGCAGTTCTTC. This translates into CATAETGGHNEQFF. This chain joins TRBV10-3 and TRBJ2-1, with 10 bases that match TRBD1. Trimming at V came to 10 bases and at J to 5 bases, leaving 8 bases not matched to a gene. This CDR3 has 14 amino acids. The germline gives CDR1 ENHRY, CDR2 SYGVKD.

The rearrangement uses TRBV2 and TRBJ2-5; the match to TRBD2 covers 7 bases. The germline gives CDR1 SNHLY, CDR2 FYNNEI. The CDR3 has 16 residues. The ends lost 6 bases at V and 1 base at J; junction bases unmatched: 11. The CDR3 protein is CASSLGLGSFQETQYF. CDR3 nucleotides: TGTGCCAGCAGCCTTGGACTAGGTAGTTTCCAAGAGACCCAGTACTTC. The variable domain in full, completed from reference TRBV2 and TRBJ2-5, reads EPEVTQTPSHQVTQMGQEVILRCVPISNHLYFYWYRQILGQKVEFLVSFYNNEISEKSEIFDDQFSVERPDGSNFTLKIRSTKLEDSAMYFCASSLGLGSFQETQYFGPGTRLLVL.

CDR3: CASSQPGKDTEAFF. The CDR3 DNA reads TGCGCCAGCAGCCAACCAGGGAAGGACACTGAAGCTTTCTTT. This sequence joins TRBV4-1 and TRBJ1-1; D is possibly TRBD1 (5 bases). The germline V gene encodes CDR1 MGHRA and CDR2 YSYEKL. This CDR3 has 14 amino acids. V shed 2 bases and J shed 3 bases, with 10 bases lying between them.

This sequence joins TRBV9 and TRBJ2-7, with D possibly being TRBD2 (5 bases). Germline CDR1 is SGDLS and CDR2 is YYNGEE. CDR3 length: 15 residues. Trimming cost V 1 base and J 3 bases, with 14 bases left between them. For the CDR3, the DNA is TGTGCCAGCAGCGTATCAGAGGTTCGGGGCTACGAGCAGTACTTC. Residues: CASSVSEVRGYEQYF.

The chain carries TRBV6-1 and TRBJ2-1; D gene uncertain. CDR1 and CDR2 (germline): MNHNS, SASEGT. Deletions cut 2 bases from V and 7 bases from J, with 6 bases between. The CDR3 contains 12 residues. DNA for the CDR3: TGTGCCAGCAGTGAATACGGGAATGAGCAGTTCTTC. It specifies CASSEYGNEQFF.

CDR3 coding DNA: TGTGCCATCAGCCGGGACAGGGAGGGCATTCAGTACTTC. It is translated as CAISRDREGIQYF. The chain recombines TRBV10-3 with TRBJ2-4, with TRBD1 matching 9 bases. Germline CDR1 and CDR2: ENHRY and SYGVKD. Trimming cost V 6 bases and J 9 bases; bases outside gene matches: 6. This CDR3 has 13 amino acids.

The genes are TRBV28 and TRBJ1-2; D gene unclear. Germline CDR1 MDHEN, CDR2 SYDVKM. This CDR3 spans 14 amino acids. The V and J ends lost 5 bases and 0 bases respectively, with 10 bases between them. The CDR3 bases are TGTGCCAGCAGTAGGAGAGAGCCTAACTATGGCTACACCTTC. Amino acids: CASSRREPNYGYTF.

J is TRBJ2-7 and V is TRBV7-9; D not certain. V lost 4 bases and J 0 bases, leaving 10 bases between the germline ends. Germline CDR1 SEHNR, CDR2 FQNEAQ (reference sequence). The length of the CDR3 is 14 residues. DNA of the CDR3: TGTGCCAGCAGCTCTACGAGGAGCTCCTACGAGCAGTACTTC. Its protein product is CASSSTRSSYEQYF.

V is TRBV6-1 and J is TRBJ2-5, with 8 bases lining up with TRBD2. Germline CDR1 and CDR2: MNHNS and SASEGT. The V segment lost 6 bases and the J segment 7 bases; nucleotides outside the gene matches: 10. The CDR3 has 14 residues. The CDR3 spells CASRRGEPQMTQYF. In DNA, the CDR3 is TGTGCCAGCAGGCGGGGGGAACCCCAAATGACCCAGTACTTC.

Only one count was recorded for this clone. The rearrangement uses TRBV7-3 and TRBJ2-1; TRBD1 aligns across 7 bases. The V and J ends lost 5 bases and 6 bases, in that order; junction bases with no gene match: 4. CDR1 and CDR2 from the germline V gene are SGHTA and FQGTGA. There are 13 residues in the CDR3. The CDR3 loop is CASSPTGANEQFF. DNA for the CDR3: TGTGCCAGCAGCCCCACAGGGGCCAATGAGCAGTTCTTC.

This clone is a singleton in its sample. The V call is TRBV5-1, the J call TRBJ1-5; TRBD1 is a possible D gene (5 bases). Per germline, CDR1 SGHRS and CDR2 YFSETQ. Trimming left V 2 bases short and J 6 bases short, with 12 bases between. The CDR3 has 14 amino acids. CDR3 coding DNA: TGCGCCAGCAGCTTCGGAGGGGTGGGTCAGCCCCAGCATTTT. Residues: CASSFGGVGQPQHF.

This rearrangement joins TRBV11-2 to TRBJ2-2; D gene uncertain. V lost 5 bases and J 5 bases, leaving 21 bases between the germline ends. The CDR3 has 17 amino acids. CDR1 is SGHAT and CDR2 is FQNNGV in the germline V gene. In DNA, the CDR3 is TGTGCCAGCAGCCCAGGCCCCGCAGTTGCGCCTACCGGGGAGCTGTTTTTT. This gives the protein CASSPGPAVAPTGELFF.

V is TRBV10-3 and J is TRBJ2-7; D is uncertain. V was trimmed by 2 bases and J by 7 bases, leaving 12 bases between them. There are 13 residues in the CDR3. Germline V lookup: CDR1 ENHRY, CDR2 SYGVKD. The DNA for the CDR3 is TGTGCCATCAGTGAGCCTCCGAAGGAGGAGCAGTACTTC. Amino acids: CAISEPPKEEQYF.

V gene TRBV9 combines with J gene TRBJ2-7; 8 bases agree with TRBD1. This CDR3 is 16 amino acids long. The ends lost 3 bases at V and 8 bases at J; junction bases unmatched: 16. Germline V lookup: CDR1 SGDLS, CDR2 YYNGEE. The CDR3 region is CASSDSVGTGGVKQYF. The CDR3 nucleotides are TGTGCCAGCAGCGACTCCGTGGGGACAGGAGGTGTCAAGCAGTACTTC. Full variable domain (remainder filled in from reference TRBV9 and TRBJ2-7): DSGVTQTPKHLITATGQRVTLRCSPRSGDLSVYWYQQSLDQGLQFLIQYYNGEERAKGNILERFSAQQFPDLHSELNLSSLELGDSALYFCASSDSVGTGGVKQYFGPGTRLTVT.

The chain employs TRBV4-1 and TRBJ1-1; perhaps TRBD1 as D (5 bases). The V and J ends lost 1 base and 4 bases respectively, with 19 bases between them. The germline V gene has CDR1 MGHRA and CDR2 YSYEKL. This CDR3 spans 17 amino acids. The CDR3 nucleotides read TGCGCCAGCAGCCAAGGATGGGGGGAGCTTAAGGGCACTGAAGCTTTCTTT. Its protein is CASSQGWGELKGTEAFF.

This clone was seen a single time. The chain links TRBV5-5 to TRBJ2-1; D is unresolved. Germline-derived CDR1 and CDR2 are SGHKS and YYEKEE (reference sequence). Trimming took off 2 bases at V and 4 bases at J, with 13 bases between the two ends. This CDR3 has 15 amino acids. The CDR3 nucleotides read TGTGCCAGCAGCTTAGAGCGAAAACTTTACAATGAGCAGTTCTTC. It yields the protein CASSLERKLYNEQFF.